These 14 T cell receptor beta chains came from one sample sequenced in a study of human T cells and chemical hapten exposure. TCRdb itself ran the RACE reads through MiXCR, one entry per CDR3 protein. The sample includes 55,000 to 75,000 distinct CDR3 sequences, about 7% of them seen just once. Specified time point: pre-sensitization, week 0. Regarding treatment: therapeutic diphenylcyclopropenone sensitization with weekly scalp DPC. This specimen consisted of whole blood, obtained in connection with sensitization to the hapten diphenylcyclopropenone (DPC). Every receptor here comes from a woman aged 30 to 39 with alopecia areata. Some clones in this sample may be carry-over from other donors' samples.

This clonotype was counted at least ten times. The V and J genes are TRBV5-1 and TRBJ2-7; 9 positions match TRBD2. The CDR3 extends over 14 amino acids. V shed 3 bases and J 5 bases; nucleotides not matched to a gene: 6. Looked up from germline, CDR1 is SGHRS and CDR2 is YFSETQ. The CDR3 region has the DNA TGCGCCAGCAGCTGGGAAGCGGGGGGCCACGAGCAGTACTTC. Residues: CASSWEAGGHEQYF.

This clonotype was detected ten times or more. V and J are TRBV3-1 and TRBJ2-3; the D gene is possibly TRBD2 (6 bases). Deletions cut 4 bases from V and 0 bases from J, with 17 bases between. The CDR3 has 17 amino acids. Germline lookup yields CDR1 LGHDT and CDR2 YNNKEL (reference sequence). This chain's CDR3 is CASSPSGGTASTDTQYF. Written as DNA, the CDR3 is TGTGCCAGCAGCCCATCTGGAGGGACGGCTAGCACAGATACGCAGTATTTT.

This chain uses TRBV6-6 with TRBJ1-5; TRBD1 agrees at 7 bases. With V trimmed by 7 bases and J by 5 bases, 5 bases remained unmatched. There are 13 residues in the CDR3. Germline V gene sequence: CDR1 MNHNY, CDR2 SVGAGI (reference sequence). Here the CDR3 reads CASTIQGDQPQHF. CDR3 bases: TGTGCCAGCACCATCCAGGGGGATCAGCCCCAGCATTTT.

This clonotype appeared a few times. The rearrangement uses TRBV2 and TRBJ1-6; D may be TRBD1 (6 bases). V dropped 6 bases and J dropped 8 bases, with 14 bases sitting between them. The length of the CDR3 is 14 residues. Germline values: CDR1 SNHLY, CDR2 FYNNEI. The CDR3 nucleotides are TGTGCCAGCAGCCCCAGGGGTATGGATTCACCCCTCCACTTT. Its translation is CASSPRGMDSPLHF.

The table lists this clonotype with many counts. The V call is TRBV9, the J call TRBJ1-1; D is perhaps TRBD1 (5 bases). Germline assignment: CDR1 SGDLS and CDR2 YYNGEE. This CDR3 is built from 13 residues. V was shortened by 3 bases and J by 2 bases, with 8 bases between the two germline ends. DNA for the CDR3: TGTGCCAGCAGCGCGGGACCTAACACTGAAGCTTTCTTT. Protein: CASSAGPNTEAFF. The variable domain in full, with the rest retrieved from reference TRBV9 and TRBJ1-1, is DSGVTQTPKHLITATGQRVTLRCSPRSGDLSVYWYQQSLDQGLQFLIQYYNGEERAKGNILERFSAQQFPDLHSELNLSSLELGDSALYFCASSAGPNTEAFFGQGTRLTVV.

The V gene is TRBV5-1, the J gene TRBJ2-1, with D unclear. The V end was cut by 1 base, the J end by 6 bases, with 8 bases between. Germline CDR1 is SGHRS and CDR2 is YFSETQ. The CDR3 has 13 amino acids. In DNA form, the CDR3 reads TGCGCCAGCAGCTTGATCTTGGGCAATGAGCAGTTCTTC. Protein sequence: CASSLILGNEQFF.

This clonotype was seen more than once but under ten times. This rearrangement joins TRBV19 to TRBJ2-6; D could derive from TRBD1 or TRBD2 (7 bases each). V was cut by 6 bases and J by 4 bases, with 13 bases left in between. The CDR3 runs 15 residues. Looked up from germline, CDR1 is LNHDA and CDR2 is SQIVND (reference sequence). CDR3 region: CASRGGGSGANVLTF. The CDR3 coding sequence is TGTGCCAGTAGGGGAGGGGGCTCCGGGGCCAACGTCCTGACTTTC.

This clonotype was counted ten times or more. The gene calls are TRBV3-1 and TRBJ1-1; the D gene is possibly TRBD1 (5 bases). Trimming took 4 bases from V and 6 from J, leaving 21 bases between them. The CDR3 covers 16 residues. CDR1 and CDR2 (germline): LGHDT, YNNKEL (reference sequence). CDR3 DNA sequence: TGTGCCAGCAGCCTCGGGACCTCCCCGAACAGAGCTGAAGCTTTCTTT. This codes for CASSLGTSPNRAEAFF.

As regards this clonotype: This may come from a read error, since a much larger clone is one base off. The rearrangement uses TRBV6-6 and TRBJ1-5; D remains unclear. CDR1 and CDR2 (germline): MNHNY, SVGAGI (reference sequence). CDR3 length: 15 residues. The CDR3 DNA sequence: TGTGCCTGCAGTGATGTGGTAAGGAGCAATCAGCCCCAGCATTTT. Protein product: CACSDVVRSNQPQHF.

This clonotype was seen repeatedly, ten times or more. This chain links TRBV5-1 with TRBJ1-1; D uncertain. Germline V lookup: CDR1 SGHRS, CDR2 YFSETQ. Trimming stripped 3 bases from V and 2 bases from J, with 11 bases between. The CDR3 is 14 amino acids. The CDR3 here is CASSSRGENTEAFF. Here the CDR3 DNA reads TGCGCCAGCAGCTCTCGCGGCGAAAACACTGAAGCTTTCTTT.

Note on this clonotype: A single base separates this from a much larger clone, so it may be a read error. The V and J genes are TRBV5-7 and TRBJ1-5; no clear D gene. TRBV5-7 is known as an ORF, though its function is uncertain. This CDR3 spans 15 amino acids. CDR3 in DNA: TGTGCCAGCGGCTTTCCCGGATTCGCCAATCAGCCCCAGCATTTT. Amino acids: CASGFPGFANQPQHF.

This clonotype was seen at least ten times. The V call is TRBV20-1, the J call TRBJ2-3; 7 positions agree with TRBD1. Trimming removed 3 bases from V and 1 base from J; junction bases left unmatched: 19. Germline CDR1 is DFQATT and CDR2 is SNEGSKA (reference sequence). This CDR3 is built from 19 residues. In DNA, the CDR3 is TGCAGTGCTAGTTGGCGTCGGTCAGGGGGTACCCCCCGCACAGATACGCAGTATTTT. Translation gives CSASWRRSGGTPRTDTQYF.

This clonotype was seen ten or more times. The chain couples TRBV6-4 to TRBJ1-1; possible D gene TRBD1, 5 bases. Germline V CDR1 and CDR2: MRHNA, SNTAGT. The CDR3 is 14 residues long. V lost 2 bases and J 8 bases, leaving 15 bases between the germline ends. In DNA form, the CDR3 reads TGTGCCAGCAGTGACCGGGCAGGGCGGGGCGAAGCTTTCTTT. This codes for CASSDRAGRGEAFF.

Many counts were recorded for this clonotype. This chain uses TRBV2 with TRBJ2-3, with D perhaps TRBD2 (7 bases). Per germline, CDR1 SNHLY and CDR2 FYNNEI. The CDR3 totals 17 residues. V lost 4 bases, J lost 2 bases, and 19 bases lay in between. The CDR3 is CASSGELWGGATDTQYF. CDR3 DNA sequence: TGTGCCAGCAGTGGGGAGCTTTGGGGGGGGGCCACAGATACGCAGTATTTT.